This entry describes one T cell receptor (beta chain). Its antigen remains unidentified. This specimen comes from a study of vaccination and CD4 T cells after COVID-19. Study-wide context: Samples taken post-COVID came a median roughly 97 days after diagnosis, ranging from 35 to 161. Study-level results: Median 86.3% of reactive clones detected in convalescent patients emerged only post-vaccination.

The Oncomine TCR Beta short-read assay sequenced DNA from cultured CD4+ T cells. TCRdb re-analysed the PCR reads in MiXCR, keeping a single row per CDR3 protein. The repertoire includes 1,500 to 2,500 distinct CDR3 sequences, 55% to 75% of them detected once, and under 65% sits in the top ten. This CDR3 contains 13 residues. With 3 bases removed from V and 7 bases from J, the gap between germline ends came to 13 bases. Treatment meaning: approximately nine-day PBMC culture with coronavirus spike peptide pools or control peptides (ViraFEST assay). Peptide pools at roughly 11 ug/ml, together with roughly 10 IU/ml IL-2, were added to cultures of more than 1.5 million PBMCs per well.

Here the sequenced sample was CD4+ T cells from blood, cultured in vitro, taken after SARS-CoV-2 vaccination. J is TRBJ2-7 and V is TRBV12-3 or TRBV12-4, with D possibly being TRBD1 or TRBD2 (6 bases each). The clonotype originates from a human donor who had recovered from COVID-19. The DNA of the CDR3 is TGTGCCAGCAGTTTCCGGGGGCTGGGGGAGCAGTACTTC. Translating it yields CASSFRGLGEQYF.